This T cell receptor (beta chain) was found in a study of CD8 T cells in ankylosing spondylitis. Quantitative barcoded 5'-RACE was used to prepare TCR beta libraries. TCRdb reprocessed the 5' RACE reads via MiXCR and lists one record per CDR3 protein. The sample has 200,000 to 300,000 distinct CDR3 sequences, around 10% seen once; the top ten hold roughly 6.8%. V was cut by 3 bases and J by 4 bases, with 6 bases left in between. The V gene's germline CDR1 is DFQATT and CDR2 SNEGSKA (reference sequence). This CDR3 contains 11 residues. This clonotype was observed many times. Antigen unknown. General study findings and limits: The disease-linked clones had a CD8+ phenotype and low blood frequencies. Seemingly distinctive of ankylosing spondylitis blood was a TCR beta motif formed by eight highly homologous variants. Disease-associated clones were reportedly significantly overrepresented in matched ankylosing spondylitis synovial fluid.

The V gene is TRBV20-1, the J gene TRBJ1-2; unclear D gene. The sequencing sample was made of blood, either unsorted or a sorted T cell fraction (not recorded which). This sequence originates from a male donor with ankylosing spondylitis or in good health (not recorded which). The CDR3 DNA is TGCAGTGCTAGGCAACTCTATGGCTACACCTTC. Translating gives CSARQLYGYTF.